What follows is one T cell receptor (beta chain) and its context. Its antigen is currently unknown. V was shortened by 5 bases and J by 12 bases, with 29 bases between the two germline ends. CDR1 DFQATT and CDR2 SNEGSKA come from the germline V gene (reference sequence). This CDR3 has 16 amino acids. cDNA molecules, individually, were tagged with unique molecular identifiers. MiXCR, applied by TCRdb to the 5' RACE reads, yields one record per CDR3 protein. This sample has around 56,000 distinct CDR3 sequences, with about 13% found just once. The data stem from a study of early T cells in non-severe SARS-CoV-2 infection. Study-wide results and limits: Comparison of clonotypes with VDJdb favored anti-spike CD8 responses while missing private and CD4 specificities.

Sequenced here: whole blood, sampled at baseline. The V gene is TRBV20-1, the J gene TRBJ2-1; tentatively, D is TRBD2 (5 bases). The TCR originated in an adult who was a healthcare worker with PCR-confirmed SARS-CoV-2 infection or an uninfected control (not recorded which). The CDR3 sequence is CSARLHPQVGVGRQFF. Here the CDR3 DNA reads TGCAGTGCTCGCCTCCACCCTCAGGTGGGCGTGGGGAGGCAGTTCTTC.